These T cell receptor beta chains were read from a single sample in a study of siplizumab effects on memory and regulatory T cells. Sequencing was performed with immunoSEQ multiplex PCR; in TCRdb, only in-frame clones are kept and a portion is missing. The table lists approximately 60,000 clones, 65% to 80% of them singletons. The sample consisted of memory CD4+ T cells sorted from blood. These receptors all come from a human donor in good health. CDR3s include the opening cysteine and the closing phenylalanine or tryptophan. Each record gives: CDR3 protein, CDR3 DNA, D gene, V gene, clone size, J gene. The D gene is left open where the match is weak. Only some rows state a clone size, as once, few, many or a class for expanded clones.

cdr3_aa: CASRISRDKYEQYF
cdr3_nt: TGTGCCAGCAGGATTTCCCGGGACAAATACGAGCAGTACTTC
d_call: NA
v_call: TRBV7-2
clone_size: once
j_call: TRBJ2-7

cdr3_aa: CAISDSDWYTDTQYF
cdr3_nt: TGTGCCATCAGCGACTCGGACTGGTACACAGATACGCAGTATTTT
d_call: NA
v_call: TRBV10-3
clone_size: NA
j_call: TRBJ2-3

cdr3_aa: CASSQVPRGPFTDTQYF
cdr3_nt: TGTGCCAGCAGCCAAGTTCCCCGGGGGCCCTTCACAGATACGCAGTATTTT
d_call: NA
v_call: TRBV14
clone_size: NA
j_call: TRBJ2-3

cdr3_aa: CASSSPSSGTNYGYTF
cdr3_nt: TGTGCCAGCAGCTCCCCGTCATCCGGGACAAACTATGGCTACACCTTC
d_call: NA
v_call: TRBV28
clone_size: NA
j_call: TRBJ1-2

cdr3_aa: CASSLPIVDSYEQYF
cdr3_nt: TGCGCCAGCAGCTTACCAATAGTGGATTCCTACGAGCAGTACTTC
d_call: NA
v_call: TRBV5-1
clone_size: once
j_call: TRBJ2-7

cdr3_aa: CASSPMTSGGTRGTDTQYF
cdr3_nt: TGTGCCAGCTCACCAATGACTAGCGGGGGAACTAGGGGCACAGATACGCAGTATTTT
d_call: TRBD2
v_call: TRBV18
clone_size: NA
j_call: TRBJ2-3

cdr3_aa: CASGDRVVTYEQYF
cdr3_nt: TGTGCCAGCGGAGACAGGGTAGTTACCTACGAGCAGTACTTC
d_call: TRBD1
v_call: TRBV2
clone_size: NA
j_call: TRBJ2-7

cdr3_aa: CASSSQGMTEAFF
cdr3_nt: TGTGCCAGCAGCTCTCAGGGGATGACTGAAGCTTTCTTT
d_call: NA
v_call: TRBV11-3
clone_size: few
j_call: TRBJ1-1

cdr3_aa: CASKSFQSPLHF
cdr3_nt: TGTGCCAGCAAAAGCTTTCAGTCGCCCCTCCACTTT
d_call: NA
v_call: TRBV6-6
clone_size: medium-sized
j_call: TRBJ1-6

cdr3_aa: CASSLALLVGSYEQYF
cdr3_nt: TGTGCCAGCAGCTTAGCGTTACTAGTAGGCTCCTACGAGCAGTACTTC
d_call: NA
v_call: TRBV7-3
clone_size: NA
j_call: TRBJ2-7

cdr3_aa: CASSLQGSQPQHF
cdr3_nt: TGCGCCAGCAGCCTACAGGGAAGTCAGCCCCAGCATTTT
d_call: NA
v_call: TRBV5-1
clone_size: NA
j_call: TRBJ1-5

cdr3_aa: CASSKHPGLEIAVAFF
cdr3_nt: TGTGCCAGTAGTAAACATCCAGGGCTCGAGATTGCTGTTGCTTTCTTT
d_call: NA
v_call: TRBV19
clone_size: NA
j_call: TRBJ1-1

cdr3_aa: CASSSLQGGGYTF
cdr3_nt: TGTGCCAGCAGCTCACTACAGGGGGGTGGCTACACCTTC
d_call: TRBD1
v_call: TRBV5-4
clone_size: NA
j_call: TRBJ1-2

cdr3_aa: CASSLGQAQEKLFF
cdr3_nt: TGTGCCAGCAGCTTAGGGCAGGCCCAGGAAAAACTGTTTTTT
d_call: NA
v_call: TRBV7-9
clone_size: NA
j_call: TRBJ1-4

cdr3_aa: CASSQGQGSYNEQFF
cdr3_nt: TGTGCCAGCAGCCAAGGACAGGGGTCCTACAATGAGCAGTTCTTC
d_call: TRBD1
v_call: TRBV11-3
clone_size: once
j_call: TRBJ2-1

cdr3_aa: CASSGVGQNQPQHF
cdr3_nt: TGTGCCAGCAGTGGGGTGGGGCAGAATCAGCCCCAGCATTTT
d_call: NA
v_call: TRBV2
clone_size: medium-sized
j_call: TRBJ1-5

cdr3_aa: CASSYDRTSTEAFF
cdr3_nt: TGTGCCAGCAGTTACGACAGGACTTCCACTGAAGCTTTCTTT
d_call: NA
v_call: TRBV6-5
clone_size: NA
j_call: TRBJ1-1

cdr3_aa: CASSLSVDPWREQYF
cdr3_nt: TGTGCCAGCAGTTTATCTGTGGACCCCTGGAGGGAGCAGTACTTC
d_call: NA
v_call: TRBV27
clone_size: few
j_call: TRBJ2-7

cdr3_aa: CASSYSIFQPQHF
cdr3_nt: TGTGCCAGCAGTTACTCGATATTTCAGCCCCAGCATTTT
d_call: NA
v_call: TRBV6-5
clone_size: NA
j_call: TRBJ1-5

cdr3_aa: CASSFGGQGNYGYTF
cdr3_nt: TGTGCCAGCAGTTTCGGAGGACAGGGGAACTATGGCTACACCTTC
d_call: TRBD1
v_call: TRBV28
clone_size: NA
j_call: TRBJ1-2

cdr3_aa: CASSTGQGGNSPLHF
cdr3_nt: TGTGCCAGCTCAACCGGACAGGGTGGTAATTCACCCCTCCACTTT
d_call: TRBD1
v_call: TRBV18
clone_size: NA
j_call: TRBJ1-6

cdr3_aa: CASSLSFGGAVTYEQYF
cdr3_nt: TGCGCCAGCAGCTTGAGCTTCGGCGGGGCGGTAACCTACGAGCAGTACTTC
d_call: NA
v_call: TRBV5-1
clone_size: few
j_call: TRBJ2-7

cdr3_aa: CASSLWRGNSYEQYF
cdr3_nt: TGTGCCAGCAGTTTATGGCGGGGTAACTCCTACGAGCAGTACTTC
d_call: NA
v_call: TRBV27
clone_size: NA
j_call: TRBJ2-7

cdr3_aa: CASSDLLANPRETQYF
cdr3_nt: TGTGCCAGCAGTGACCTCCTAGCGAACCCCCGTGAGACCCAGTACTTC
d_call: NA
v_call: TRBV25-1
clone_size: NA
j_call: TRBJ2-5

cdr3_aa: CASSQDRSGTKETQYF
cdr3_nt: TGCGCCAGCAGCCAAGATCGTAGCGGGACTAAAGAGACCCAGTACTTC
d_call: TRBD2
v_call: TRBV4-1
clone_size: NA
j_call: TRBJ2-5

cdr3_aa: CASSPAGTAQPQHF
cdr3_nt: TGTGCCAGCAGCCCCGCCGGGACGGCTCAGCCCCAGCATTTT
d_call: NA
v_call: TRBV14
clone_size: few
j_call: TRBJ1-5

cdr3_aa: CATSRVGAGEQYF
cdr3_nt: TGTGCCACCAGCAGAGTCGGGGCAGGAGAGCAGTACTTC
d_call: NA
v_call: TRBV15
clone_size: NA
j_call: TRBJ2-7

cdr3_aa: CASSLGAGIREQYF
cdr3_nt: TGTGCCAGCAGCTTAGGGGCAGGGATAAGGGAGCAGTACTTC
d_call: NA
v_call: TRBV7-8
clone_size: NA
j_call: TRBJ2-7

cdr3_aa: CASSRRLAGGDTQYF
cdr3_nt: TGTGCCAGCAGCCGTCGACTAGCGGGGGGGGATACGCAGTATTTT
d_call: TRBD2
v_call: TRBV28
clone_size: NA
j_call: TRBJ2-3

cdr3_aa: CASSVRQGYSGELFF
cdr3_nt: TGTGCCAGCAGTGTCAGGCAGGGGTACTCCGGGGAGCTGTTTTTT
d_call: NA
v_call: TRBV25-1
clone_size: NA
j_call: TRBJ2-2

cdr3_aa: CASRNRGSSTDTQYF
cdr3_nt: TGTGCCAGCAGGAACCGGGGCTCTAGCACAGATACGCAGTATTTT
d_call: NA
v_call: TRBV27
clone_size: once
j_call: TRBJ2-3

cdr3_aa: CASSPEPLAGGQGEQFF
cdr3_nt: TGTGCCAGCAGCCCGGAGCCCCTAGCGGGGGGGCAGGGTGAGCAGTTCTTC
d_call: TRBD2
v_call: TRBV7-3
clone_size: few
j_call: TRBJ2-1

cdr3_aa: CASSPAMGTAYTEAFF
cdr3_nt: TGTGCCAGCTCGCCAGCGATGGGGACGGCCTACACTGAAGCTTTCTTT
d_call: NA
v_call: TRBV18
clone_size: NA
j_call: TRBJ1-1

cdr3_aa: CASGSINYGYTF
cdr3_nt: TGTGCCAGCGGGTCGATAAACTATGGCTACACCTTC
d_call: NA
v_call: TRBV19
clone_size: NA
j_call: TRBJ1-2

cdr3_aa: CSVTGGRETQYF
cdr3_nt: TGCAGCGTGACAGGGGGCCGAGAGACCCAGTACTTC
d_call: TRBD1
v_call: TRBV29-1
clone_size: NA
j_call: TRBJ2-5

cdr3_aa: CASSPGTGLYGYTF
cdr3_nt: TGCGCCAGCAGCCCAGGGACAGGGCTCTATGGCTACACCTTC
d_call: TRBD1
v_call: TRBV4-1
clone_size: medium-sized
j_call: TRBJ1-2

cdr3_aa: CASTLGGGPNTEAFF
cdr3_nt: TGTGCCAGCACCCTCGGGGGGGGGCCGAACACTGAAGCTTTCTTT
d_call: NA
v_call: TRBV2
clone_size: NA
j_call: TRBJ1-1

cdr3_aa: CASSQTGNYGYTF
cdr3_nt: TGTGCCAGCAGTCAGACAGGGAACTATGGCTACACCTTC
d_call: TRBD1
v_call: TRBV7-2
clone_size: NA
j_call: TRBJ1-2

cdr3_aa: CASSYGHGGGFGQETQYF
cdr3_nt: TGTGCCAGCAGCTACGGACATGGGGGTGGATTCGGCCAAGAGACCCAGTACTTC
d_call: NA
v_call: TRBV11-2
clone_size: NA
j_call: TRBJ2-5

cdr3_aa: CAISAGSSYEQYF
cdr3_nt: TGTGCCATCAGTGCCGGGAGCTCCTACGAGCAGTACTTC
d_call: NA
v_call: TRBV10-3
clone_size: NA
j_call: TRBJ2-7

cdr3_aa: CASSLVPGKSEQYF
cdr3_nt: TGCGCCAGCAGCTTGGTTCCCGGAAAGTCTGAGCAGTACTTC
d_call: NA
v_call: TRBV5-1
clone_size: few
j_call: TRBJ2-7

cdr3_aa: CASSLVLAGNNEQFF
cdr3_nt: TGTGCCAGCAGCTTGGTACTAGCGGGGAACAATGAGCAGTTCTTC
d_call: TRBD2
v_call: TRBV5-4
clone_size: NA
j_call: TRBJ2-1

cdr3_aa: CASSYRNSQGYEQYF
cdr3_nt: TGTGCCAGCAGCTACCGAAACTCCCAGGGATACGAGCAGTACTTC
d_call: NA
v_call: TRBV7-2
clone_size: few
j_call: TRBJ2-7

cdr3_aa: CATKARDVKFSSYNSPLHF
cdr3_nt: TGTGCCACCAAAGCCCGGGACGTTAAATTTAGCTCCTATAATTCACCCCTCCACTTT
d_call: NA
v_call: TRBV27
clone_size: NA
j_call: TRBJ1-6

cdr3_aa: CASSKGANYGYTF
cdr3_nt: TGTGCCAGTAGTAAGGGAGCTAACTATGGCTACACCTTC
d_call: NA
v_call: TRBV19
clone_size: once
j_call: TRBJ1-2

cdr3_aa: CASSPQRGGIQPQHF
cdr3_nt: TGTGCCAGCAGTCCCCAGAGGGGAGGGATTCAGCCCCAGCATTTT
d_call: NA
v_call: TRBV28
clone_size: NA
j_call: TRBJ1-5

cdr3_aa: CAWSVTSGVFTSTDTQYF
cdr3_nt: TGTGCCTGGAGTGTAACTAGCGGGGTGTTTACTAGCACAGATACGCAGTATTTT
d_call: TRBD2
v_call: TRBV30
clone_size: NA
j_call: TRBJ2-3

cdr3_aa: CASSPITETQYF
cdr3_nt: TGTGCCAGCTCACCGATAACGGAGACCCAGTACTTC
d_call: NA
v_call: TRBV18
clone_size: NA
j_call: TRBJ2-5

cdr3_aa: CSVEGRALNYGYTF
cdr3_nt: TGCAGCGTTGAGGGCCGGGCCCTCAACTATGGCTACACCTTC
d_call: NA
v_call: TRBV29-1
clone_size: NA
j_call: TRBJ1-2

cdr3_aa: CASSPGTANTGELFF
cdr3_nt: TGTGCCAGCAGCCCAGGCACGGCGAACACCGGGGAGCTGTTTTTT
d_call: NA
v_call: TRBV7-3
clone_size: NA
j_call: TRBJ2-2

cdr3_aa: CASSARRATNEKLFF
cdr3_nt: TGTGCCAGCAGTGCGAGAAGAGCAACTAATGAAAAACTGTTTTTT
d_call: NA
v_call: TRBV2
clone_size: NA
j_call: TRBJ1-4

cdr3_aa: CASSQASGVSVGTDTQYF
cdr3_nt: TGTGCCAGCAGCCAAGCTAGCGGGGTTTCAGTCGGGACAGATACGCAGTATTTT
d_call: TRBD2
v_call: TRBV4-2
clone_size: NA
j_call: TRBJ2-3

cdr3_aa: CASSLGTNEKLFF
cdr3_nt: TGTGCCAGCAGCTTAGGCACAAATGAAAAACTGTTTTTT
d_call: NA
v_call: TRBV11-2
clone_size: NA
j_call: TRBJ1-4

cdr3_aa: CASSSGGYKNNEQFF
cdr3_nt: TGTGCCAGCAGTAGCGGGGGCTATAAGAACAATGAGCAGTTCTTC
d_call: TRBD2
v_call: TRBV6-4
clone_size: NA
j_call: TRBJ2-1

cdr3_aa: CASSQPNYGYTF
cdr3_nt: TGTGCCAGCAGCCAACCTAACTATGGCTACACCTTC
d_call: NA
v_call: TRBV5-6
clone_size: NA
j_call: TRBJ1-2